This passage covers 11 T cell receptor beta chains from one sample sequenced in a study of beta chain features in type 1 diabetes. Reverse transcribing all isolated RNA meant expressed TCRB transcripts were sequenced. TCRdb's table, derived via immunoSEQ multiplex PCR, lists solely in-frame clones and lacks some. The table lists hundreds of thousands of clones, about 15% of them singletons. The sequenced material came from naive CD4+ T cells from blood. These receptors originate from a man aged 25 to 40 in good health.

This clone appeared a few times. The sample carries other DNA sequences with the same CDR3. This chain joins TRBV5-4 and TRBJ2-3; TRBD2 aligns across 10 bases. CDR3 length: 15 amino acids. J gave up 0 bases and V 4 bases, and 2 bases lay outside the gene matches. The germline V gene has CDR1 SGHNT and CDR2 YYREEE (reference sequence). The CDR3 sequence: CASSRTSGSTDTQYF. The CDR3 nucleotides read TGTGCCAGCAGCCGGACTAGCGGAAGCACAGATACGCAGTATTTT.

This clone occurred a few times. V and J are TRBV7-9 and TRBJ2-5; D is perhaps TRBD1 (5 bases). Germline CDR1 reads SEHNR; CDR2 reads FQNEAQ (reference sequence). The V end lost 4 bases, the J end lost 2 bases, and 11 bases lay between the germline ends. The length of the CDR3 is 14 residues. The CDR3 spells CASSSTGDQETQYF. The CDR3 DNA reads TGTGCCAGCAGCTCCACAGGAGATCAAGAGACCCAGTACTTC.

In its sample, this clone was seen a few times. The chain has TRBV9 and TRBJ2-7, with TRBD2 matching 11 bases. Germline CDR1 reads SGDLS; CDR2 reads YYNGEE. The V gene end was trimmed by 4 bases and the J gene end by 3 bases; junction bases not matched to a gene: 6. The CDR3 is 15 amino acids. CDR3 DNA: TGTGCCAGCAGCCCGCTTGGGACTAGCGGCTACGAGCAGTACTTC. It specifies CASSPLGTSGYEQYF.

The rearrangement uses TRBV10-3 and TRBJ2-5; D possibly uses TRBD1 or TRBD2 (5 bases each). The CDR3 contains 14 residues. V lost 3 bases and J 4 bases, leaving 12 bases between the germline ends. Germline V gene sequence: CDR1 ENHRY, CDR2 SYGVKD. CDR3 sequence (DNA): TGTGCCATCAGTGACGGGACGAGAGGAGAGACCCAGTACTTC. Its protein is CAISDGTRGETQYF.

This clone has a handful of counts. At the DNA level, this CDR3 is encoded by other sequences in the same sample as well. The chain recombines TRBV7-9 with TRBJ2-5; 7 bases match TRBD2. Germline CDR1 and CDR2: SEHNR and FQNEAQ (reference sequence). The CDR3 has 13 residues. V lost 7 bases to trimming and J lost 2 bases; unmatched junction nucleotides: 4. CDR3 sequence reads: CASTPGGQETQYF. In nucleotides, the CDR3 is TGTGCCAGCACCCCCGGGGGGCAAGAGACCCAGTACTTC.

The V gene is TRBV4-1, the J gene TRBJ2-5, with TRBD2 identical over 9 bases. There are 15 residues in the CDR3. The germline V gene encodes CDR1 MGHRA and CDR2 YSYEKL. With 3 bases clipped from V and 5 bases from J, the junction kept 7 bases outside the gene matches. Here the CDR3 DNA reads TGCGCCAGCAGCCAGTTAGCGGGGGTTAGGGAGACCCAGTACTTC. It translates to CASSQLAGVRETQYF.

The V and J genes are TRBV30 and TRBJ2-3, with 7 bases aligning to TRBD2. V was clipped by 5 bases and J by 3 bases; unmatched bases: 11. Germline CDR1 is GTSNPN and CDR2 is SVGIG (reference sequence). This CDR3 has 15 amino acids. CDR3 residues: CAWSVQAGMTDTQYF. In DNA form, the CDR3 reads TGTGCCTGGTCGGTCCAAGCGGGAATGACAGATACGCAGTATTTT.

This clone appeared a few times. V gene TRBV5-1 combines with J gene TRBJ2-1; TRBD1 matches at 9 bases. The CDR3 has 17 residues. The germline gives CDR1 SGHRS, CDR2 YFSETQ. V shed 4 bases, J shed 8 bases, and the junction held 16 bases outside the gene matches. The CDR3 bases are TGCGCCAGCAGCAGAATTACCGGGACAGGGAGTGACGATGAGCAGTTCTTC. Translating gives CASSRITGTGSDDEQFF. Together with reference TRBV5-1 and TRBJ2-1, the CDR3 gives the full variable domain: KAGVTQTPRYLIKTRGQQVTLSCSPISGHRSVSWYQQTPGQGLQFLFEYFSETQRNKGNFPGRFSGRQFSNSRSEMNVSTLELGDSALYLCASSRITGTGSDDEQFFGPGTRLTVL.

This clone was observed a few times. The genes are TRBV6-6 and TRBJ2-3, with D possibly called TRBD1 or TRBD2 (6 bases each). Trimming shortened V by 0 bases and J by 5 bases, and 15 bases separated the two germline ends. Per the germline V gene, CDR1 is MNHNY and CDR2 is SVGAGI (reference sequence). The CDR3 loop spans 16 amino acids. This CDR3 is CASSYSRDSRGDTQYF. The DNA for the CDR3 is TGTGCCAGCAGTTACTCGAGGGACTCCAGGGGAGATACGCAGTATTTT.

The CDR3 here is CASSRGQRRWEQYV. DNA of the CDR3: TGCGCCAGCAGTCGGGGACAGCGGCGGTGGGAGCAGTACGTC. The J gene is TRBJ2-7, the V gene TRBV23-1; 7 positions match TRBD1. TRBV23-1 is an ORF, and what it does is uncertain. CDR3 size: 14 residues. V dropped 4 bases and J dropped 7; count of bases not matched to a gene: 10.

The chain is built from TRBV2 and TRBJ2-7; 9 bases line up with TRBD2. Germline CDR1 reads SNHLY; CDR2 reads FYNNEI. The CDR3 length is 14 residues. Trimming at V came to 6 bases and at J to 3 bases, leaving 6 bases not matched to a gene. CDR3 sequence: CASSASGVGYEQYF. CDR3 nucleotides: TGTGCCAGCAGCGCTAGCGGGGTAGGCTACGAGCAGTACTTC.